The 32 T cell receptor beta chains below were found in one sample sequenced in a study of cytomegalovirus exposure and HLA in healthy donors. Libraries were prepared by immunoSEQ multiplex PCR; TCRdb keeps only in-frame clonotypes and omits some of them. In the table there are about 340,000 clones, roughly 85% of which are singletons. What was sequenced was PBMCs. The receptor set was obtained from a woman under 30 in good health and CMV-seronegative.

The J gene is TRBJ2-5, the V gene TRBV5-1; 7 bases are shared with TRBD2. The CDR3 is 15 amino acids. Germline V lookup: CDR1 SGHRS, CDR2 YFSETQ. J lost 5 bases, V lost 0 bases, and 7 bases had no gene match. CDR3 DNA sequence: TGCGCCAGCAGCTTGGTTGCGGGAGTGGGGGAGACCCAGTACTTC. Encoded protein: CASSLVAGVGETQYF.

This chain links TRBV5-1 with TRBJ2-2; 12 bases map to TRBD1. The CDR3 is 16 residues long. Germline V gene lookup returns CDR1 SGHRS and CDR2 YFSETQ. The V and J ends lost 5 bases and 7 bases, in that order; junction bases with no gene match: 9. This CDR3 is CASSPPGQGARGELFF. The DNA for the CDR3 is TGCGCCAGCAGTCCCCCGGGACAGGGGGCGCGCGGGGAGCTGTTTTTT.

The chain couples TRBV12-5 to TRBJ2-3; 7 nucleotides agree with TRBD1. Trimming at V came to 7 bases and at J to 3 bases, leaving 10 bases not matched to a gene. CDR1 and CDR2 (germline): LGHNT, FRNRAP. The CDR3 length is 15 residues. CDR3 in amino acids: CASAMQGVRTDTQYF. The DNA of the CDR3 is TGTGCTAGTGCCATGCAGGGGGTGAGGACAGATACGCAGTATTTT.

V gene TRBV29-1 combines with J gene TRBJ2-2, with 8 bases identical to TRBD1. CDR1 and CDR2 from the germline V gene are SQVTM and ANQGSEA. V dropped 7 bases and J dropped 7; count of bases not matched to a gene: 23. The CDR3 has 18 residues. The CDR3 here is CSAEKLMLETGVSGELFF. The CDR3 region has the DNA TGCAGCGCCGAAAAGCTTATGCTTGAGACAGGGGTTAGCGGGGAGCTGTTTTTT.

The chain carries TRBV10-3 and TRBJ1-4, with a possible D match to TRBD1 (6 bases). V dropped 10 bases and J dropped 5 bases, with 14 bases sitting between them. The CDR3 totals 13 residues. The germline V gene has CDR1 ENHRY and CDR2 SYGVKD. The CDR3 reads CATQGWGNEKLFF. As DNA, the CDR3 is TGTGCCACCCAGGGGTGGGGGAATGAAAAACTGTTTTTT.

This CDR3 is CATSRVGASGDPEQYF. As DNA, the CDR3 is TGTGCCACCAGCAGGGTAGGGGCTAGCGGGGACCCCGAGCAGTACTTC. The genes are TRBV15 and TRBJ2-7, with 9 positions matching TRBD2. V lost 3 bases, J lost 6 bases, and 12 bases stayed unmatched. This CDR3 region has 16 residues. CDR1 is LNHNV, CDR2 YYDKDF, per germline (reference sequence).

This clone was observed a handful of times. The rearrangement uses TRBV28 and TRBJ2-7; tentative D call: TRBD1 (5 bases). Germline CDR1 reads MDHEN; CDR2 reads SYDVKM. The V end was cut by 7 bases, the J end by 1 base, with 11 bases between. There are 13 residues in the CDR3. CDR3 in amino acids: CASNRQGSYEQYF. CDR3 DNA sequence: TGTGCCAGCAATCGGCAGGGTTCCTACGAGCAGTACTTC.

The V gene is TRBV2, the J gene TRBJ2-5; the D gene is possibly TRBD2 (6 bases). This CDR3 contains 15 residues. Trimming left V 9 bases short and J 2 bases short, with 19 bases between. Germline CDR1 reads SNHLY; CDR2 reads FYNNEI. This CDR3 reads CARVGVSGFQETQYF. CDR3 DNA: TGTGCCAGGGTTGGGGTTAGCGGTTTTCAAGAGACCCAGTACTTC.

The chain links TRBV10-3 to TRBJ1-1; D not certain. Germline CDR1 is ENHRY and CDR2 is SYGVKD. There are 14 residues in the CDR3. V was shortened by 2 bases and J by 8 bases, with 15 bases between the two germline ends. For the CDR3, the DNA is TGTGCCATCAGTGAGACAGAGGTGGCGGGGGAAGCTTTCTTT. Amino acid sequence: CAISETEVAGEAFF.

This chain connects TRBV7-6 to TRBJ2-7, with D possibly being TRBD1 (5 bases). Germline V lookup: CDR1 SGHVS, CDR2 FNYEAQ. The V and J ends lost 3 bases and 6 bases respectively, with 12 bases between them. The CDR3 spans 13 residues. The CDR3 here is CASSFPGNSEQYF. Written as DNA, the CDR3 is TGTGCCAGCAGCTTTCCAGGGAACTCCGAGCAGTACTTC.

The chain employs TRBV6-1 and TRBJ2-1; TRBD2 matches at 8 bases. Trimming removed 2 bases from V and 2 bases from J; junction bases left unmatched: 2. Germline CDR1 and CDR2: MNHNS and SASEGT. The CDR3 totals 15 residues. The DNA for the CDR3 is TGTGCCAGCAGTGAAAAGCGGGAGCCCTACAATGAGCAGTTCTTC. Its translation: CASSEKREPYNEQFF.

The chain carries TRBV19 and TRBJ2-7, with TRBD2 matching 7 bases. Germline CDR1 LNHDA, CDR2 SQIVND (reference sequence). CDR3 length: 14 amino acids. V lost 7 bases and J lost 0; bases outside the gene matches: 6. This CDR3 reads CASTSGMGSYEQYF. The CDR3 DNA sequence: TGTGCCAGTACGAGCGGGATGGGCTCCTACGAGCAGTACTTC.

This chain joins TRBV6-5 and TRBJ2-7; D remains ambiguous. The V gene lost 7 bases and the J gene lost 2 bases, with 12 bases spanning the gap. This CDR3 has 13 residues. Germline V gene sequence: CDR1 MNHEY, CDR2 SVGAGI. This CDR3 reads CASTPGSTYEQYF. In DNA, the CDR3 is TGTGCCAGCACCCCGGGTTCAACCTACGAGCAGTACTTC.

The chain recombines TRBV27 with TRBJ2-3, with 7 bases fitting TRBD2. The CDR3 loop spans 15 amino acids. Trimming removed 0 bases from V and 3 bases from J; junction bases left unmatched: 3. Germline loops: CDR1 MNHEY, CDR2 SMNVEV (reference sequence). Here the CDR3 DNA reads TGTGCCAGCAGTTTATCCGGGGGAGGGACAGATACGCAGTATTTT. Its protein product is CASSLSGGGTDTQYF.

As concerns this clone: One end of the junction fails to match germline, which may point to a read error. The chain joins TRBV7-2 to TRBJ2-1, with 7 bases matching TRBD2. Germline lookup yields CDR1 SGHTA and CDR2 FQGNSA. This CDR3 has 16 amino acids. The CDR3 DNA follows: TGTGCCAGCAGGTTAGGGCCAGCGGGAAGCCACAATGAGCAGTTCTTC. Translated, it gives CASRLGPAGSHNEQFF. Variable domain in full (rest from reference TRBV7-2 and TRBJ2-1): GAGVSQSPSNKVTEKGKDVELRCDPISGHTALYWYRQSLGQGLEFLIYFQGNSAPDKSGLPSDRFSAERTGGSVSTLTIQRTQQEDSAVYLCASRLGPAGSHNEQFFGPGTRLTVL.

V and J are TRBV28 and TRBJ1-2; TRBD1 agrees at 8 bases. The germline gives CDR1 MDHEN, CDR2 SYDVKM. V trimming: 6 bases; J trimming: 12 bases; junction bases outside the gene matches: 12. CDR3 length: 13 amino acids. CDR3 region: CASSSAGTGLNTF. The CDR3, as DNA: TGTGCCAGCAGCTCGGCTGGGACAGGCCTAAACACCTTC.

This chain joins TRBV9 and TRBJ2-7, with TRBD2 matching 13 bases. The germline V gene encodes CDR1 SGDLS and CDR2 YYNGEE. V gave up 3 bases and J gave up 5 bases; unmatched junction bases: 5. The CDR3 contains 15 residues. CDR3 coding DNA: TGTGCCAGCAGCGCAACCGGGACTAGCGGGAACGAGCAGTACTTC. Its protein is CASSATGTSGNEQYF.

The J gene is TRBJ2-7, the V gene TRBV25-1; 8 bases line up with TRBD1. Trimming cost V 8 bases and J 6 bases; bases outside gene matches: 9. In germline, CDR1 is MGHDK, CDR2 SYGVNS. There are 13 residues in the CDR3. The CDR3 coding sequence is TGTGCCAGCGGTGCCGGGACAGGCGCCGAGCAGTACTTC. Its protein product is CASGAGTGAEQYF.

This chain joins TRBV27 and TRBJ2-7; 7 bases line up with TRBD2. Germline-derived CDR1 and CDR2 are MNHEY and SMNVEV (reference sequence). This CDR3 spans 12 amino acids. V shed 10 bases, J shed 3 bases, and the junction held 6 bases outside the gene matches. The CDR3 loop reads CATGTTYYEQYF. DNA of the CDR3: TGTGCCACCGGGACTACCTACTACGAGCAGTACTTC.

The chain links TRBV7-9 to TRBJ2-7; possible D gene TRBD1, 6 bases. The CDR3 totals 13 residues. Germline assignment: CDR1 SEHNR and CDR2 FQNEAQ (reference sequence). Trimming shortened V by 1 base and J by 9 bases, and 13 bases separated the two germline ends. The CDR3 loop reads CASSLGGPDGQYF. The CDR3 DNA is TGTGCCAGCAGCTTAGGGGGGCCCGACGGGCAGTACTTC.

The rearrangement joins TRBV4-2 to TRBJ1-3, with TRBD1 as a possible D gene (5 bases). Trimming left V 3 bases short and J 0 bases short, with 9 bases between. In germline, CDR1 is LGHNA, CDR2 YNFKEQ. This CDR3 has 15 residues. The CDR3 DNA is TGTGCCAGCAGCCAGGAGACAGACTCTGGAAACACCATATATTTT. Translated: CASSQETDSGNTIYF.

This clone was counted a single time. The chain uses TRBV5-1 and TRBJ2-5; 11 bases are a match to TRBD2. This CDR3 contains 15 residues. Germline CDR1 and CDR2: SGHRS and YFSETQ. Trimming took 4 bases from V and 3 from J; bases not matched to a gene: 5. CDR3: CASSVGTSGKETQYF. DNA for the CDR3: TGCGCCAGCAGCGTTGGGACTAGCGGTAAAGAGACCCAGTACTTC.

The chain employs TRBV5-6 and TRBJ2-7; TRBD1 matches 7 bases. Unmatched junction bases numbered 12, after V lost 4 bases and J lost 5 bases. Looked up from germline, CDR1 is SGHDT and CDR2 is YYEEEE. This CDR3 has 15 residues. The CDR3 loop reads CASSPENRGRHEQYF. CDR3 nucleotide sequence: TGTGCCAGCAGCCCGGAAAATAGGGGGCGTCACGAGCAGTACTTC.

The chain recombines TRBV5-1 with TRBJ1-1; perhaps TRBD1 as D (6 bases). Trimming stripped 4 bases from V and 2 bases from J, with 12 bases between. The germline gives CDR1 SGHRS, CDR2 YFSETQ. The CDR3 sequence is 14 residues long. CDR3 protein: CASSPDSLNTEAFF. CDR3 sequence (DNA): TGCGCCAGCAGCCCGGACAGCCTTAACACTGAAGCTTTCTTT.

The chain employs TRBV4-2 and TRBJ2-5; possible D gene TRBD1, 6 bases. V was clipped by 0 bases and J by 3 bases, with 11 bases between them. Looked up from germline, CDR1 is LGHNA and CDR2 is YNFKEQ. The CDR3 is 15 amino acids. CDR3 in amino acids: CASSQERSGEETQYF. The CDR3 DNA is TGTGCCAGCAGCCAAGAAAGATCAGGGGAAGAGACCCAGTACTTC.

This sequence joins TRBV4-3 and TRBJ2-1; TRBD2 aligns across 9 bases. The CDR3 sequence is 18 residues long. Germline trimming cut 1 base from V and 1 base from J; bases unmatched to any gene: 8. The germline V gene encodes CDR1 LGHNA and CDR2 YSLEER. The CDR3 loop is CASSQGGVAGASYNEQFF. The CDR3 DNA reads TGCGCCAGCAGCCAAGGGGGGGTAGCGGGAGCTTCCTACAATGAGCAGTTCTTC.

This chain joins TRBV30 and TRBJ2-1; TRBD2 aligns across 12 bases. The J segment lost 9 bases and the V segment lost 0 bases, leaving 9 bases of the junction unmatched. Germline CDR1 is GTSNPN and CDR2 is SVGIG (reference sequence). The CDR3 totals 16 residues. The CDR3 is CAWSVRSSGRAGEQFF. CDR3 DNA: TGTGCCTGGAGTGTACGATCTAGCGGGAGGGCCGGTGAGCAGTTCTTC.

This clone has only a few counts. The same CDR3 is also encoded by other DNA sequences in this sample. The chain is built from TRBV4-3 and TRBJ2-7; TRBD1 matches 8 bases. The CDR3 is 14 amino acids. V dropped 4 bases and J dropped 2; count of bases not matched to a gene: 4. CDR1 LGHNA and CDR2 YSLEER come from the germline V gene. DNA of the CDR3: TGCGCCAGCAGCCCGGGACAGGTGCCCTACGAGCAGTACTTC. Translation: CASSPGQVPYEQYF.

The chain combines TRBV20-1 with TRBJ1-2, with D uncertain. Germline CDR1 and CDR2: DFQATT and SNEGSKA (reference sequence). The CDR3 has 11 residues. This CDR3 is CSPAEDYGYTF. The CDR3 nucleotides are TGCAGCCCCGCAGAGGACTATGGCTACACCTTC.

CDR3: CASSYVQGNTIYF. DNA of the CDR3: TGTGCCAGCAGTTACGTGCAGGGAAACACCATATATTTT. The V gene is TRBV6-5, the J gene TRBJ1-3; no definite D call. V was shortened by 2 bases and J by 4 bases, with 6 bases between the two germline ends. The germline V gene has CDR1 MNHEY and CDR2 SVGAGI. This CDR3 is 13 amino acids long.

The genes are TRBV6-5 and TRBJ2-7, with D tentatively TRBD1 (6 bases). Germline CDR1 and CDR2: MNHEY and SVGAGI. The CDR3 spans 14 residues. With 5 bases removed from V and 0 bases from J, the gap between germline ends came to 11 bases. CDR3 sequence (DNA): TGTGCCAGCAGTCGAAGAGGGGGCTCCTACGAGCAGTACTTC. This translates into CASSRRGGSYEQYF.

This clone was picked up a small number of times. The CDR3: CASSPVLTGDTIYF. The CDR3 bases are TGTGCCAGCTCACCGGTCCTGACCGGGGACACCATATATTTT. The rearrangement uses TRBV18 and TRBJ1-3; D gene uncertain. The CDR3 has 14 amino acids. V was pared by 3 bases and J by 8 bases, with 14 bases between. Germline V gene sequence: CDR1 KGHSH, CDR2 LQKENI.